Below, 4 T cell receptor beta chains from the same sample are listed, as sequenced in a study of T-cell memory formation after mild COVID-19. TCRdb itself ran the 5' RACE reads through MiXCR, one entry per CDR3 protein. The table includes 250,000 to 300,000 distinct CDR3 sequences, around 15% detected once. The sample taken for sequencing was PBMCs or a T cell subset sorted from them (not recorded which). These TCRs come from a man aged 18 to 29 who had mild COVID-19 (a few samples of this study predate the infection). Cell type and time point are not known.

This clonotype has only a few counts. V is TRBV10-2 and J is TRBJ2-3; TRBD2 matches at 10 bases. Trimming at V came to 3 bases and at J to 5 bases, leaving 5 bases not matched to a gene. The CDR3 extends over 15 amino acids. CDR1 and CDR2 (germline): WSHSY, SAAADI. The CDR3 loop reads CASSDSGGIEDTQYF. CDR3 nucleotides: TGCGCCAGCAGTGATAGCGGGGGGATTGAAGATACGCAGTATTTT.

This clonotype was counted between two and nine times. This rearrangement joins TRBV14 to TRBJ2-3; D is ambiguous. The CDR3 spans 16 residues. Germline V lookup: CDR1 SGHDN, CDR2 FVKESK. With 1 base removed from V and 1 base from J, the gap between germline ends came to 12 bases. The CDR3 sequence is CASSQAWNSRTDTQYF. The DNA for the CDR3 is TGTGCCAGCAGCCAAGCGTGGAACAGTCGCACAGATACGCAGTATTTT.

This chain links TRBV4-1 with TRBJ1-6; possible D gene TRBD1, 6 bases. This CDR3 region has 16 residues. Germline CDR1 MGHRA, CDR2 YSYEKL. With 1 base removed from V and 6 bases from J, the gap between germline ends came to 13 bases. Here the CDR3 reads CASSQVIAQGNSPLHF. The CDR3 coding sequence is TGCGCCAGCAGCCAAGTGATAGCACAGGGTAATTCACCCCTCCACTTT.

CDR3 DNA sequence: TGCGCCAGCAGGGCAGAAGTGATAGAACAGGTGAACACTGAAGCTTTCTTT. As protein: CASRAEVIEQVNTEAFF. This chain joins TRBV4-3 and TRBJ1-1, with D tentatively TRBD1 (5 bases). The CDR3 consists of 17 residues. CDR1 is LGHNA and CDR2 is YSLEER in the germline V gene. V lost 6 bases and J lost 0, with 20 bases in between.